The 14 T cell receptor beta chains in this list originate from one sample, sequenced in a study of blood T cell repertoires in COVID-19. Sequenced by immunoSEQ multiplex PCR; TCRdb stores in-frame clones only, minus some. The repertoire holds 80,000 to 130,000 clones, with approximately 88% as singletons. Material: peripheral blood. Receptor source: a woman aged 55-70 years with acute or convalescent COVID-19.

The V and J genes are TRBV5-5 and TRBJ1-5, with a possible D match to TRBD1 (6 bases). This CDR3 has 16 amino acids. V was cut by 0 bases and J by 5 bases, with 15 bases left in between. Germline loops: CDR1 SGHKS, CDR2 YYEKEE (reference sequence). The CDR3 region has the DNA TGTGCCAGCAGCTTGGATCCGGCAGGGGCTTATCAGCCCCAGCATTTT. Residues: CASSLDPAGAYQPQHF.

This chain joins TRBV6-5 and TRBJ1-4; D may be TRBD1 (5 bases). CDR1 is MNHEY, CDR2 SVGAGI, per germline. The V end lost 5 bases, the J end lost 5 bases, and 12 bases lay between the germline ends. CDR3 length equals 14 residues. Here the CDR3 DNA reads TGTGCCAGCAGTCCGACAGCAGGAAATGAAAAACTGTTTTTT. Protein product: CASSPTAGNEKLFF.

V is TRBV12-3 or TRBV12-4 and J is TRBJ1-2; D gene ambiguous. V lost 5 bases, J lost 4 bases, and 11 bases lay in between. This CDR3 region has 13 residues. The CDR3 protein is CASSRSGGYGYTF. The CDR3 nucleotides are TGTGCCAGCAGTAGGAGCGGAGGCTATGGCTACACCTTC.

The chain couples TRBV7-6 to TRBJ2-2; TRBD2 agrees at 7 bases. Looked up from germline, CDR1 is SGHVS and CDR2 is FNYEAQ. After removal of 2 bases from V and 6 bases from J, the junction contained 9 bases not matched to a gene. The CDR3 loop spans 16 amino acids. DNA for the CDR3: TGTGCCAGCAGCTTACTAAGCGGGGCCGGGGCCGGGGAGCTGTTTTTT. This gives the protein CASSLLSGAGAGELFF.

The chain links TRBV12-3 or TRBV12-4 to TRBJ2-2, with D perhaps matching TRBD1 (5 bases). Trimming pared 1 base from V and 6 bases from J, leaving 6 bases between. CDR3 size: 13 residues. CDR3 sequence reads: CASSLVGAGELFF. CDR3 DNA sequence: TGTGCCAGCAGTTTAGTAGGGGCCGGGGAGCTGTTTTTT.

This clone was detected once. DNA of the CDR3: TGTGCCAGCAGCTATAGCGGGAGAGGCACAGATACGCAGTATTTT. It encodes CASSYSGRGTDTQYF. The rearrangement links TRBV6-5 to TRBJ2-3, with 9 bases aligning to TRBD2. The junction had 5 bases not matched to a gene; V was cut back by 6 bases and J by 1 base. The CDR3 loop spans 15 amino acids. Germline CDR1 reads MNHEY; CDR2 reads SVGAGI.

The rearrangement links TRBV29-1 to TRBJ2-1, with D hard to call. CDR3 size: 15 residues. Germline lookup yields CDR1 SQVTM and CDR2 ANQGSEA. The germline V and J ends were trimmed by 0 bases and 6 bases, with 15 bases remaining between them. Here the CDR3 reads CSVEDLPGSFNEQFF. DNA of the CDR3: TGCAGCGTTGAAGATCTCCCGGGTTCGTTCAATGAGCAGTTCTTC.

The chain employs TRBV10-2 and TRBJ2-7; D unresolved. The germline CDR1 and CDR2 sequences are WSHSY and SAAADI. The V end was cut by 2 bases, the J end by 0 bases, with 11 bases between. The CDR3 covers 15 residues. DNA of the CDR3: TGCGCCAGCAGTGAGATTTGGCGGAGCTCCTACGAGCAGTACTTC. Translation: CASSEIWRSSYEQYF.

This chain links TRBV16 with TRBJ1-5; D call uncertain. Germline CDR1 reads KGHSY; CDR2 reads FQNENV. V was cut by 4 bases and J by 0 bases, with 10 bases left in between. This CDR3 comprises 15 residues. CDR3 protein: CASSRTRGSNQPQHF. The DNA for the CDR3 is TGTGCCAGCAGCCGGACCCGGGGTAGCAATCAGCCCCAGCATTTT.

The rearrangement joins TRBV7-6 to TRBJ2-2, with TRBD2 identical over 8 bases. Germline lookup yields CDR1 SGHVS and CDR2 FNYEAQ. With 2 bases clipped from V and 1 base from J, the junction kept 0 bases outside the gene matches. The CDR3 is 15 amino acids. The CDR3 nucleotides are TGTGCCAGCAGCTTAACTAGCGGGAACACCGGGGAGCTGTTTTTT. Protein product: CASSLTSGNTGELFF.

The V gene is TRBV29-1, the J gene TRBJ2-5, with D perhaps matching TRBD2 (5 bases). There are 15 residues in the CDR3. V was clipped by 6 bases and J by 5 bases, with 22 bases between them. Germline lookup yields CDR1 SQVTM and CDR2 ANQGSEA. CDR3 protein: CSVAGNVLVSETQYF. The CDR3 DNA follows: TGCAGCGTCGCCGGGAATGTTCTAGTCTCTGAGACCCAGTACTTC.

Here the CDR3 DNA reads TGTGCCAGCAGCTTAAGTCTTAACTCTAACACTGAAGCTTTCTTT. It encodes CASSLSLNSNTEAFF. The chain carries TRBV5-5 and TRBJ1-1; D not resolved. The germline V gene encodes CDR1 SGHKS and CDR2 YYEKEE (reference sequence). The CDR3 totals 15 residues. Trimming removed 2 bases from V and 2 bases from J, with 13 bases in between. Filled out from reference TRBV5-5 and TRBJ1-1, the complete variable domain reads DAGVTQSPTHLIKTRGQQVTLRCSPISGHKSVSWYQQVLGQGPQFIFQYYEKEERGRGNFPDRFSARQFPNYSSELNVNALLLGDSALYLCASSLSLNSNTEAFFGQGTRLTVV.

The chain carries TRBV28 and TRBJ1-2, with 7 nucleotides matching TRBD1. V gave up 7 bases and J gave up 3 bases; unmatched junction bases: 5. The CDR3 is 13 amino acids. The germline CDR1 and CDR2 sequences are MDHEN and SYDVKM. The CDR3 spells CASKEGAHYGYTF. In nucleotides, the CDR3 is TGTGCCAGCAAAGAGGGGGCTCACTATGGCTACACCTTC.

The chain employs TRBV28 and TRBJ2-7, with D possibly TRBD2 on 5 matching bases. The CDR3 contains 12 residues. Germline CDR1 and CDR2: MDHEN and SYDVKM. V lost 6 bases and J lost 5, with 11 bases in between. CDR3 protein: CASSLSGNEQYF. CDR3 nucleotides: TGTGCCAGCAGCCTCTCCGGGAACGAGCAGTACTTC.